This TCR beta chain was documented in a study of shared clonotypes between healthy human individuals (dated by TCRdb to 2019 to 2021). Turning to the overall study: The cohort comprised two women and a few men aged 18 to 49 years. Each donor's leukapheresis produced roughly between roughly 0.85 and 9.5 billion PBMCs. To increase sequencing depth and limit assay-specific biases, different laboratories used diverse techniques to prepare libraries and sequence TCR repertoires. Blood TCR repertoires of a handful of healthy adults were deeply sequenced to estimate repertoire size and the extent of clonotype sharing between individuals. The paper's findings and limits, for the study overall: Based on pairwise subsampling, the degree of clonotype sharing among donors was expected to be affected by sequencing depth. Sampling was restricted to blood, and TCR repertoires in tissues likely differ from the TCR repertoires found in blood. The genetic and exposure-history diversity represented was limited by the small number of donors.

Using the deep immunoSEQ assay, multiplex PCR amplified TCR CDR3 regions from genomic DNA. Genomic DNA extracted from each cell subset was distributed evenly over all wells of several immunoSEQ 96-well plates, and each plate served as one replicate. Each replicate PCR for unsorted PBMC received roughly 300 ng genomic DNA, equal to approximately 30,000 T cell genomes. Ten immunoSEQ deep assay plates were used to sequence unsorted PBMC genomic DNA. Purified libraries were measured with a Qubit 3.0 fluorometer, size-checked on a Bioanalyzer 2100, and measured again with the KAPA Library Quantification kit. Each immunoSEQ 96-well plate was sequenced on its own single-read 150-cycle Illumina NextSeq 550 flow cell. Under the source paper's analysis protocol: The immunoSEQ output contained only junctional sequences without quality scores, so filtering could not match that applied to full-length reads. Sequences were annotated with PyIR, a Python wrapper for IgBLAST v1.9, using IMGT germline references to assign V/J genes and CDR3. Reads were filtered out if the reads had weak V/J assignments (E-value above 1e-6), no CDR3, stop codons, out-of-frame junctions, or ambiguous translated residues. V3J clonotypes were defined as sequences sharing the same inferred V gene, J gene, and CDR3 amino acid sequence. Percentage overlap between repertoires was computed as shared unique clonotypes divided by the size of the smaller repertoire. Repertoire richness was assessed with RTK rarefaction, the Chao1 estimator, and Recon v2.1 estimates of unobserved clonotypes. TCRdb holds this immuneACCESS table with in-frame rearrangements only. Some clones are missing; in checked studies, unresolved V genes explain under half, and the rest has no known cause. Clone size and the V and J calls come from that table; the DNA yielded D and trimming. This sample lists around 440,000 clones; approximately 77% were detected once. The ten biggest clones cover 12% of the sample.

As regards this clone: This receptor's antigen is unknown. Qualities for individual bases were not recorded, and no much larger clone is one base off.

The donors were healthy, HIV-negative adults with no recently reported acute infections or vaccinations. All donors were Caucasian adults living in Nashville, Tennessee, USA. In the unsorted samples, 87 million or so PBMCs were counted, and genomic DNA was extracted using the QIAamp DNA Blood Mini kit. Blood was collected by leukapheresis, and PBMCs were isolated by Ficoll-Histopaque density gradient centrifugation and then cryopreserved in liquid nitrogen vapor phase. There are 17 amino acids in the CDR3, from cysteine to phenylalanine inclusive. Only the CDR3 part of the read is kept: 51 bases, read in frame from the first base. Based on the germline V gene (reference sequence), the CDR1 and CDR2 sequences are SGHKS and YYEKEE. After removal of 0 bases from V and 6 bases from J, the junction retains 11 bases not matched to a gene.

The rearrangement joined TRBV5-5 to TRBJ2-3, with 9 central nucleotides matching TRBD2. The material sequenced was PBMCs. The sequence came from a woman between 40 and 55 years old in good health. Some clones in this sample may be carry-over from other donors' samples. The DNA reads TGTGCCAGCAGCTTGGAAGGTAGCGGGAGATGGTTGGATACGCAGTATTTT. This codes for CASSLEGSGRWLDTQYF.